This T cell receptor beta chain was captured by sequencing in a study of blood T cell repertoires in COVID-19. On the study more broadly: T cells, B-cell-depleted T cells, or PBMCs provided the cDNA or gDNA that served as material.

This clone was detected only once. The data were produced by immunoSEQ multiplex PCR, yet TCRdb's version contains in-frame clones alone and is incomplete. The table lists approximately 290,000 clones, 75% to 90% of them singletons. CDR1 is SGHTA and CDR2 is FQGNSA in the germline V gene. V gave up 5 bases and J gave up 1 base, with 12 bases separating them. The CDR3 consists of 15 residues. The clonotype was recovered from an older woman with acute or convalescent COVID-19. The chain is built from TRBV7-2 and TRBJ1-5; perhaps TRBD1 as D (5 bases). The sample consisted of peripheral blood. CDR3 protein: CASSQTGASNQPQHF. CDR3 in DNA: TGTGCCAGCAGCCAGACTGGGGCCAGCAATCAGCCCCAGCATTTT.